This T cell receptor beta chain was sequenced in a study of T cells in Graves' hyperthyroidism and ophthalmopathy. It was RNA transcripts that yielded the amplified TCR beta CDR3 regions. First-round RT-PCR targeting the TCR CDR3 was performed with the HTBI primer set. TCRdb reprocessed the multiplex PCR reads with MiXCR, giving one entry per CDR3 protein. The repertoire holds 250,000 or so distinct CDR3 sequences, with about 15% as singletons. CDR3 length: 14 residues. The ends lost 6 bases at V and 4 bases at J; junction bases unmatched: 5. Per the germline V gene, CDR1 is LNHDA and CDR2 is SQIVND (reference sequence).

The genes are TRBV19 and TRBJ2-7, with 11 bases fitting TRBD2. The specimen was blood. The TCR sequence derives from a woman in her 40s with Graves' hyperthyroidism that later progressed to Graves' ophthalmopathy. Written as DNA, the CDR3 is TGTGCCAGTAGCCAGACTAGCGGGGCTTACGAGCAGTACTTC. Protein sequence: CASSQTSGAYEQYF.